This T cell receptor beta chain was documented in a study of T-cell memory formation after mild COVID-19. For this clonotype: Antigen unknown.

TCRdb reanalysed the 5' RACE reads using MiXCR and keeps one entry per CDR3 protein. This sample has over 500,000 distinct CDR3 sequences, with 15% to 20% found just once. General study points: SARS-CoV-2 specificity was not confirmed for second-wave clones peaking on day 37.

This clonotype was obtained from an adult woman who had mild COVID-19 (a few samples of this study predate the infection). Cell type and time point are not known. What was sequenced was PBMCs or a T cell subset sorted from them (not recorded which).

The CDR3 DNA follows: TGTGCCAGTAGTATAGCAATCTGGCAGGGTGTCTATGGCTACACCTTC. The encoded protein is CASSIAIWQGVYGYTF. The V gene is TRBV19, the J gene TRBJ1-2; weak D call: TRBD1 (5 bases). Germline V gene lookup returns CDR1 LNHDA and CDR2 SQIVND (reference sequence). V lost 1 base, J lost 4 bases, and 16 bases lay in between. The CDR3 is 16 residues long. Drawing the rest from reference TRBV19 and TRBJ1-2, the complete variable domain is DGGITQSPKYLFRKEGQNVTLSCEQNLNHDAMYWYRQDPGQGLRLIYYSQIVNDFQKGDIAEGYSVSREKKESFPLTVTSAQKNPTAFYLCASSIAIWQGVYGYTFGSGTRLTVV.